These T cell receptor beta chains were read from a single sample in a study of cytomegalovirus exposure and HLA in healthy donors. The protocol was immunoSEQ multiplex PCR, while the TCRdb copy is restricted to in-frame clones and leaves out a portion. The sample shows 100,000 to 140,000 clones, roughly 80% of them seen only once. The sample taken for sequencing was PBMCs. The receptors here all came from a man in his thirties or forties in good health and CMV-seropositive. Each CDR3 is given with its conserved first and last residue. Fields, in order: V gene, clone size, J gene, D gene, CDR3 DNA, CDR3 protein. A D gene is named only where the DNA matches it firmly. Expanded clones are given a class, and other clones once, few, many or no size at all.

V: TRBV6-1
size: NA
J: TRBJ1-1
D: NA
DNA: TGTGCCAGCAGCCTAGTTTCGAACACTGAAGCTTTCTTT
CDR3: CASSLVSNTEAFF

V: TRBV9
size: NA
J: TRBJ1-1
D: NA
DNA: TGTGCCAGCAGCGTGGGCAGCCGGCCTGCTGAAGCTCTCTTT
CDR3: CASSVGSRPAEALF

V: TRBV7-3
size: few
J: TRBJ2-3
D: NA
DNA: TGTGCCAGCAGCCTACATCTACAGGGACCTGGGGATACGCAGTATTTT
CDR3: CASSLHLQGPGDTQYF

V: TRBV2
size: NA
J: TRBJ2-5
D: TRBD2
DNA: TGTGCCAGCAGTGAGGCTAGCGGGGGGCCGTACCAAGAGACCCAGTACTTC
CDR3: CASSEASGGPYQETQYF

V: TRBV5-6
size: NA
J: TRBJ2-1
D: TRBD2
DNA: TGTGCCAGCAGCTTAGCGGGGGGGTGGGATGAGCAGTTCTTC
CDR3: CASSLAGGWDEQFF

V: TRBV19
size: NA
J: TRBJ2-5
D: TRBD1
DNA: TGTGCCACCCGACAGGGCCAAGAGACCCAGTACTTC
CDR3: CATRQGQETQYF

V: TRBV5-1
size: NA
J: TRBJ2-7
D: TRBD1
DNA: TGCGCCAGCAGCTTGCTAGGACAGGGCTTCTCCTACGAGCAGTACTTC
CDR3: CASSLLGQGFSYEQYF

V: TRBV9
size: NA
J: TRBJ1-6
D: TRBD1
DNA: TGTGCCAGCTGCCTCGGGACAGGGGGAACTTCACCCCTCCACTTT
CDR3: CASCLGTGGTSPLHF

V: TRBV6-1
size: NA
J: TRBJ2-1
D: TRBD2
DNA: TGTGCCACCCGCGGGGGGGGCGATGAGCAGTTCTTC
CDR3: CATRGGGDEQFF

V: TRBV28
size: NA
J: TRBJ1-1
D: NA
DNA: TGTGCCAGCAGTTTTGGGGAGATAACTGAAGCTTTCTTT
CDR3: CASSFGEITEAFF

V: TRBV25-1
size: NA
J: TRBJ2-7
D: TRBD2
DNA: TGTGCCAGCAGTGACTCGGGAGGGTTCCCCTACGAGCAGTACTTC
CDR3: CASSDSGGFPYEQYF

V: TRBV6-5
size: NA
J: TRBJ2-7
D: TRBD1
DNA: TGTGCCAGCAGTTACGATACGGGACAGACCTACGAGCAGTACTTC
CDR3: CASSYDTGQTYEQYF

V: TRBV10-2
size: NA
J: TRBJ1-2
D: TRBD1
DNA: TGCGCCAGCAGGAGTTCGAGGGGGCTCGACTATGGCTACACCTTC
CDR3: CASRSSRGLDYGYTF

V: TRBV18
size: NA
J: TRBJ1-2
D: TRBD1
DNA: TGTGCCAGCTCACGACAGGGAAATTATGGCTACACCTTC
CDR3: CASSRQGNYGYTF

V: TRBV13
size: NA
J: TRBJ2-5
D: NA
DNA: TGTGCCAGCAGCTTAGACAGGGCCGAGGAGACCCAGTACTTC
CDR3: CASSLDRAEETQYF

V: TRBV1
size: NA
J: TRBJ2-1
D: NA
DNA: TGCACCAGCAGCCAAGTGGTAGCGGGGAACAATGAGCAGTTCTTC
CDR3: CTSSQVVAGNNEQFF

V: TRBV27
size: NA
J: TRBJ1-2
D: NA
DNA: TGTGCCAGCACCTCAGCGGGACCAGGGCATTATGGCTACACCTTC
CDR3: CASTSAGPGHYGYTF

V: TRBV6-1
size: NA
J: TRBJ2-1
D: TRBD2
DNA: TGTGCCAGCAGTGAAGGGGCGGGGGGGAGGGCGAATGAGCAGTTCTTC
CDR3: CASSEGAGGRANEQFF

V: TRBV5-1
size: NA
J: TRBJ2-1
D: NA
DNA: TGCGCCAGCAGCTTGGTGCGAAACAATGAGCAGTTCTTC
CDR3: CASSLVRNNEQFF

V: TRBV20-1
size: NA
J: TRBJ1-1
D: NA
DNA: TGCAGTGCCGGGACAAACACTGAAGCTTTCTTT
CDR3: CSAGTNTEAFF

V: TRBV21-1
size: NA
J: TRBJ2-2
D: NA
DNA: TGTGCCAGCAGCAAAGGCCTAGTCCTACTCACCGGGGAGCTGTTTTTT
CDR3: CASSKGLVLLTGELFF

V: TRBV7-9
size: NA
J: TRBJ2-7
D: NA
DNA: TGTTCCAGCAGCCCTCTCGGACTGGTGTCCTACGAGCAGTACTTC
CDR3: CSSSPLGLVSYEQYF

V: TRBV30
size: NA
J: TRBJ2-7
D: NA
DNA: TGTGCCTGGGCCGCGAACCTCCGGGGCAGGGGACCCTCCTACGAGCAGTACTTC
CDR3: CAWAANLRGRGPSYEQYF

V: TRBV5-1
size: NA
J: TRBJ1-1
D: TRBD1
DNA: TGCGCCAGCAGCTTTGGACAGGGGGGAGGTCTGTCTGGAGCTTTCTTT
CDR3: CASSFGQGGGLSGAFF

V: TRBV12-5
size: once
J: TRBJ2-3
D: TRBD1
DNA: TGTGCTAGTGGTTTGGATACCGGGACAGTCACAGATACGCAGTATTTT
CDR3: CASGLDTGTVTDTQYF

V: TRBV5-1
size: NA
J: TRBJ2-2
D: NA
DNA: TGCGCCAGCAGATTTGCGCGGGGATGGACCGGGGAGCTGTTTTTT
CDR3: CASRFARGWTGELFF

V: TRBV9
size: NA
J: TRBJ2-2
D: NA
DNA: TGTGCCAGCAGCCTTACTAGTACCGGGGAGCTGTTTTTT
CDR3: CASSLTSTGELFF

V: TRBV10-2
size: NA
J: TRBJ2-3
D: NA
DNA: TGCGCCAGCAGTGAGTTCGGGGGGCATAGCACAGATACGCAGTATTTT
CDR3: CASSEFGGHSTDTQYF

V: TRBV27
size: NA
J: TRBJ1-4
D: NA
DNA: TGTGCCAGCAAACCAGACAATCAAGGTGAAAAACTGTTTTTT
CDR3: CASKPDNQGEKLFF